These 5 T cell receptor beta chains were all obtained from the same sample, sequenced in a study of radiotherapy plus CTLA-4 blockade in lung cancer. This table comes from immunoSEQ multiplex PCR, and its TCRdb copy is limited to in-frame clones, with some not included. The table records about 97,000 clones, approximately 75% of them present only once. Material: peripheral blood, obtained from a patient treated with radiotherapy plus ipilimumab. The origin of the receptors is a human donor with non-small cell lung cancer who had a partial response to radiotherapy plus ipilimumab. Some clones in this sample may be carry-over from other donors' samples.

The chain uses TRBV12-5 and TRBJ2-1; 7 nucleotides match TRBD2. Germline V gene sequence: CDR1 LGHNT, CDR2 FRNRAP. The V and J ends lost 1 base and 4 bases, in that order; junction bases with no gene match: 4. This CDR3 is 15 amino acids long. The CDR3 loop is CASGLGGGGYNEQFF. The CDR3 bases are TGTGCTAGTGGTTTGGGGGGGGGAGGTTACAATGAGCAGTTCTTC.

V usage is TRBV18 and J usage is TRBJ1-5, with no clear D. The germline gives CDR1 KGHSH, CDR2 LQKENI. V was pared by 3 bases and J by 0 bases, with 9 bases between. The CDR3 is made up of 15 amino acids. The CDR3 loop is CASSPLQDSNQPQHF. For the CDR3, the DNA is TGTGCCAGCTCACCCCTCCAGGATAGCAATCAGCCCCAGCATTTT.

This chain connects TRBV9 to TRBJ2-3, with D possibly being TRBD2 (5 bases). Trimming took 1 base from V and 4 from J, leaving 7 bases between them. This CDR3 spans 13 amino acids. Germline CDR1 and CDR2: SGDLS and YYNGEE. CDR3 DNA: TGTGCCAGCAGCGTACCGGGGTCAGATACGCAGTATTTT. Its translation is CASSVPGSDTQYF. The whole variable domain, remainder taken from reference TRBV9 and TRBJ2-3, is DSGVTQTPKHLITATGQRVTLRCSPRSGDLSVYWYQQSLDQGLQFLIQYYNGEERAKGNILERFSAQQFPDLHSELNLSSLELGDSALYFCASSVPGSDTQYFGPGTRLTVL.

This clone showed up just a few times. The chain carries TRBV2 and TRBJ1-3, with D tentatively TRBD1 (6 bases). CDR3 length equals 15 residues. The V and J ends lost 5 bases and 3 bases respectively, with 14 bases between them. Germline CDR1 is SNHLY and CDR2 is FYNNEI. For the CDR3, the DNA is TGTGCCAGCAGTATACAGGGAGTACGTGGAAACACCATATATTTT. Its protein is CASSIQGVRGNTIYF.

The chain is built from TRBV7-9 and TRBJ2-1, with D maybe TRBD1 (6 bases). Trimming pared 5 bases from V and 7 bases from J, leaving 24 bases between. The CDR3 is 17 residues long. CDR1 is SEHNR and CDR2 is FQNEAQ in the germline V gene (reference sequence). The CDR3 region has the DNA TGTGCCAGCAGCGACCCGGCCGGGACAAAGTCTTCGAATGAGCAGTTCTTC. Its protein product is CASSDPAGTKSSNEQFF. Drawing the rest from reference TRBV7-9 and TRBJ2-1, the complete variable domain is DTGVSQNPRHKITKRGQNVTFRCDPISEHNRLYWYRQTLGQGPEFLTYFQNEAQLEKSRLLSDRFSAERPKGSFSTLEIQRTEQGDSAMYLCASSDPAGTKSSNEQFFGPGTRLTVL.